Each of the 8 T cell receptor beta chains below was sequenced from the same sample in a study of blood T cells in healthy people across ages. The use of a sample-barcoded 5' primer and a J-beta primer mix characterized a second PCR of about 7 to 12 cycles. A single record per CDR3 protein comes from TCRdb applying MiXCR to the 5' RACE reads. The sample has 1.5 million to 1.9 million distinct CDR3 sequences, 40% to 45% seen once. The sequenced material came from blood. The receptor set was obtained from a woman aged 18-29 years in good health.

V gene TRBV5-1 combines with J gene TRBJ2-3; 9 bases agree with TRBD2. CDR3 length equals 16 residues. V lost 0 bases to trimming and J lost 5 bases; unmatched junction nucleotides: 7. The germline CDR1 and CDR2 sequences are SGHRS and YFSETQ. CDR3 DNA: TGCGCCAGCAGCTTGGCCCTAGCGGGAACTTTAGATACGCAGTATTTT. Translated: CASSLALAGTLDTQYF.

This clonotype was observed a few times. This chain joins TRBV4-1 and TRBJ2-1, with TRBD2 matching over 10 bases. V gave up 10 bases and J gave up 3 bases; unmatched junction bases: 3. The CDR3 covers 13 residues. Germline V gives CDR1 MGHRA, CDR2 YSYEKL. The CDR3 DNA follows: TGCGCCACCGCTAGCGGGGGCTACAATGAGCAGTTCTTC. Its protein is CATASGGYNEQFF.

This clonotype turned up a few times. The gene calls are TRBV7-2 and TRBJ2-4, with unresolved D. Germline V CDR1 and CDR2: SGHTA, FQGNSA. There are 13 residues in the CDR3. V lost 7 bases to trimming and J lost 15 bases, with 22 bases between them. CDR3 protein: CASTRRSYNELYF. CDR3 bases: TGTGCCAGCACACGACGGTCCTACAATGAGCTGTACTTC.

V usage is TRBV10-3 and J usage is TRBJ1-1; 7 bases are shared with TRBD1. Germline lookup yields CDR1 ENHRY and CDR2 SYGVKD. The CDR3 contains 14 residues. Trimming cost V 7 bases and J 4 bases; bases outside gene matches: 9. CDR3 loop: CAITENQGGTEAFF. The DNA of the CDR3 is TGTGCCATCACCGAGAATCAGGGGGGCACTGAAGCTTTCTTT.

In nucleotides, the CDR3 is TGTGCCAGCAGCTTCCAAACAGGGGTGGGTGAGCAGTACTTC. As protein: CASSFQTGVGEQYF. The chain has TRBV7-2 and TRBJ2-7, with 7 bases aligning to TRBD1. Looked up from germline, CDR1 is SGHTA and CDR2 is FQGNSA. This CDR3 comprises 14 residues. V lost 3 bases to trimming and J lost 7 bases; unmatched junction nucleotides: 9.

This chain connects TRBV2 to TRBJ2-3; no reliable D call. Germline loops: CDR1 SNHLY, CDR2 FYNNEI. V was cut by 4 bases and J by 4 bases, with 6 bases left in between. The CDR3 covers 12 residues. The CDR3 region has the DNA TGTGCCAGCAGTGTATGGGCAGATACGCAGTATTTT. Translation: CASSVWADTQYF. Using reference TRBV2 and TRBJ2-3 for the parts outside the CDR3, the full variable domain is EPEVTQTPSHQVTQMGQEVILRCVPISNHLYFYWYRQILGQKVEFLVSFYNNEISEKSEIFDDQFSVERPDGSNFTLKIRSTKLEDSAMYFCASSVWADTQYFGPGTRLTVL.

Only one count was recorded for this clonotype. The genes are TRBV29-1 and TRBJ1-1; the match to TRBD1 covers 7 bases. Germline V gives CDR1 SQVTM, CDR2 ANQGSEA. Trimming took 4 bases from V and 8 from J; bases not matched to a gene: 10. The CDR3 length is 13 residues. The CDR3 coding sequence is TGCAGCGTTGGACCAACAGGGGATTACGAAGCTTTCTTT. Translating it yields CSVGPTGDYEAFF.

On this clonotype itself: This clone may be a read error of a much larger clone one base away. The rearrangement uses TRBV4-3 and TRBJ2-7, with TRBD2 matching over 12 bases. The CDR3 has 17 amino acids. The V segment lost 2 bases and the J segment 7 bases; nucleotides outside the gene matches: 12. Germline-derived CDR1 and CDR2 are LGHNA and YSLEER. CDR3 residues: CASSQRGLAGSYNEQYF. In DNA, the CDR3 is TGCGCCAGCAGCCAACGAGGACTAGCGGGGTCCTACAATGAGCAGTACTTC.